This T cell receptor beta chain was sequenced for a study of OX40 agonist ivuxolimab in advanced cancers. Study-level information: Ivuxolimab, which is an agonistic anti-OX40 (CD134) antibody, was administered to the patients. Study-wide points: The CD4+ and CD8+ T cells in the blood had expanded clonally by week 6 at 0.1 to 3.0 mg/kg. Expanded clones were, on average, more numerous among CD8+ T cells than CD4+.

Regarding this clone: Its antigen is unknown.

The CDR3 loop spans 13 amino acids. V lost 1 base, J lost 7 bases, and 5 bases lay in between. The V gene's germline CDR1 is SGHVS and CDR2 FQNEAQ. Some clones are missing from TCRdb's copy, which holds only in-frame ones; the method was immunoSEQ multiplex PCR. The table shows tens of thousands of clones, with 90% occurring only once. People who had autoimmune disease history or systemic immunosuppression were excluded. The material sequenced was CD4+ or CD8+ T cells sorted from blood, taken in a trial of the OX40 agonist ivuxolimab. The chain employs TRBV7-8 and TRBJ1-6; D gene unclear. The receptor's source is an adult with an advanced solid tumor such as melanoma, head and neck, liver or kidney cancer. Here the CDR3 reads CASSLGRNSPLHF. The CDR3 nucleotides read TGTGCCAGCAGCTTAGGTCGGAATTCACCCCTCCACTTT.